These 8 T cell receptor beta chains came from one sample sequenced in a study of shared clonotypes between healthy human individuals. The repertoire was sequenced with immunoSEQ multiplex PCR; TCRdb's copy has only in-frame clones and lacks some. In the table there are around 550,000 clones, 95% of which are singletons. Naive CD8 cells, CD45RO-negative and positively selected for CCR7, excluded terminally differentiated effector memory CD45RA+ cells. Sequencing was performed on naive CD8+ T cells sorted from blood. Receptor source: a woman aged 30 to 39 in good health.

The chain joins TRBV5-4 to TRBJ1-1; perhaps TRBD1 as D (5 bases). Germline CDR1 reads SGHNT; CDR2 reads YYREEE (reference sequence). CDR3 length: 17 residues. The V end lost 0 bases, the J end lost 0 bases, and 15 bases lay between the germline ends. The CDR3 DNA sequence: TGTGCCAGCAGCTTGGATTGGTGGGACGGCATGAACACTGAAGCTTTCTTT. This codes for CASSLDWWDGMNTEAFF.

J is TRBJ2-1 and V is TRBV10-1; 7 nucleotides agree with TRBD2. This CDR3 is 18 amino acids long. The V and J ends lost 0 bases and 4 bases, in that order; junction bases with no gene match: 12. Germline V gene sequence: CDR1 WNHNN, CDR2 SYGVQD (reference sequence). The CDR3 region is CASSESTTGTIRYNEQFF. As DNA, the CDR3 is TGCGCCAGCAGTGAGTCGACGACCGGGACTATCCGGTACAATGAGCAGTTCTTC.

CDR3 coding DNA: TGTGCCTGGAGCACAACCAACACTGAAGCTTTCTTT. Protein product: CAWSTTNTEAFF. The chain uses TRBV30 and TRBJ1-1; no firm D call. Germline CDR1 and CDR2: GTSNPN and SVGIG (reference sequence). Between the trimmed V and J ends, which lost 3 bases and 2 bases, there was a span of 7 bases. This CDR3 region has 12 residues.

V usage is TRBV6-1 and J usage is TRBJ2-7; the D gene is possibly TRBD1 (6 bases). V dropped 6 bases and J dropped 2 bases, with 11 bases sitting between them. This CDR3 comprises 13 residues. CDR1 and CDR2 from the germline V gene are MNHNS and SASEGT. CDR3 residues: CASRPRGPYEQYF. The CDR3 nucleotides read TGTGCCAGCAGACCCAGGGGACCCTACGAGCAGTACTTC.

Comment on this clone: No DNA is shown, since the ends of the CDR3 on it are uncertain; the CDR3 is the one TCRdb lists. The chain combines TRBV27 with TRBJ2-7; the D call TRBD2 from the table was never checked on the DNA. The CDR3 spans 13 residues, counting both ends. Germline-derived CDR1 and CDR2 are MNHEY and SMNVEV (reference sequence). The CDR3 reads CASSLYFGGEQYF.

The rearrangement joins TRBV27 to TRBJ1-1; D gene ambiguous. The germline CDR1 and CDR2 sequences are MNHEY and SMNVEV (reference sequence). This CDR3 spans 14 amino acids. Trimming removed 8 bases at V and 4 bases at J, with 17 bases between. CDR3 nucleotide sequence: TGTGCCAGCGTACTGGACGTCGGTAGCACTGAAGCTTTCTTT. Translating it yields CASVLDVGSTEAFF.

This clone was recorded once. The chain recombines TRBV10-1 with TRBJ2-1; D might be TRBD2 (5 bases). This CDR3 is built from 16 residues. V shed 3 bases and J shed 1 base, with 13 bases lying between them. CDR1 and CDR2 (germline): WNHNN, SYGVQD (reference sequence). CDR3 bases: TGCGCCAGCAGTGAACCGCTGCGGGCATCCTACAATGAGCAGTTCTTC. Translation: CASSEPLRASYNEQFF.

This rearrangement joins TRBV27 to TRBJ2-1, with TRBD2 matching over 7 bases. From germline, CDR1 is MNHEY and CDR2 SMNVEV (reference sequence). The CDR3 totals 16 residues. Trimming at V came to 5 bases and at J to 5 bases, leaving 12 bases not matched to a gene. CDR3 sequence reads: CASSPSGGNLNNEQFF. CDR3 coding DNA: TGTGCCAGCAGTCCATCCGGGGGGAACCTAAACAATGAGCAGTTCTTC.